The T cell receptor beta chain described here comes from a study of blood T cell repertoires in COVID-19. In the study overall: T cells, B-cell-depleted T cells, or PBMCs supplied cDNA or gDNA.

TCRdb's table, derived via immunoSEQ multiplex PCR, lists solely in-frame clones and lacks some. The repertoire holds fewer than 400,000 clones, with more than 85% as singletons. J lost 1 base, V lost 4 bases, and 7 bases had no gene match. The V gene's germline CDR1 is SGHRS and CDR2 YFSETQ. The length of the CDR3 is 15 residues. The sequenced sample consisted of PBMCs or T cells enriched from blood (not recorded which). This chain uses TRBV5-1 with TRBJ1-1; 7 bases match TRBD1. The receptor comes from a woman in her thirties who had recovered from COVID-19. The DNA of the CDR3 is TGCGCCAGCAGCGGGTCGGGACAGCCGAACACTGAAGCTTTCTTT. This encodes CASSGSGQPNTEAFF.